These 14 T cell receptor beta chains share one sample of origin, sequenced in a study of cytomegalovirus exposure and HLA in healthy donors (TCRdb year 2017). The library was obtained by the immunoSEQ multiplex PCR assay. The multiplex PCR relied on a mix of 60 forward primers for TCR Vbeta segments and 13 reverse primers for TCR Jbeta segments. TCRdb provides this immuneACCESS table in a form limited to in-frame rearrangements. Some clones are lacking; in checked studies, under half of them reflect an unresolved V gene, and why the rest are absent is not known. Recorded for this sample are 95,000 to 130,000 clones; 75% of them occurred a single time. 1.6% of the sample lies in the top ten. Sequencing was done on a sample of PBMCs. All receptors derive from a woman aged 18 to 35 in good health and CMV-seronegative.

The rearrangement links TRBV21-1 to TRBJ1-6; the DNA was not used to check the table's D call, TRBD1. TRBV21-1 is designated a pseudogene. The CDR3 spans 12 residues. CDR3 in DNA: TGTGCCAGCAGCCTCAGGGGATCACCCCTCCACTTT. The encoded protein is CASSLRGSPLHF.

As to this clone: This sample includes further DNA sequences coding for the same CDR3. J is TRBJ1-2 and V is TRBV28; 8 bases agree with TRBD1. Trimming at V came to 5 bases and at J to 4 bases, leaving 6 bases not matched to a gene. This CDR3 contains 14 residues. In germline, CDR1 is MDHEN, CDR2 SYDVKM. CDR3: CASSLLDRVYGYTF. Here the CDR3 DNA reads TGTGCCAGCAGTCTATTGGACAGGGTCTATGGCTACACCTTC.

In DNA, the CDR3 is TGTGCCAGCAGCTACCGGGACAGGGTTGGGGAGCTGTTTTTT. Protein: CASSYRDRVGELFF. The genes are TRBV11-2 and TRBJ2-2; 9 nucleotides agree with TRBD1. V trimming: 4 bases; J trimming: 8 bases; junction bases outside the gene matches: 5. Per the germline V gene, CDR1 is SGHAT and CDR2 is FQNNGV. CDR3 length: 14 amino acids.

This clone was observed a few times. The chain employs TRBV15 and TRBJ1-5; D gene unclear. V gave up 5 bases and J gave up 7 bases, with 24 bases separating them. CDR1 is LNHNV, CDR2 YYDKDF, per germline (reference sequence). The CDR3 extends over 17 amino acids. In DNA form, the CDR3 reads TGTGCCACCAGCCGGATAGGAGGGCCGGGGTTCCGACAGCCCCAGCATTTT. Translation: CATSRIGGPGFRQPQHF.

The chain is built from TRBV6-6 and TRBJ1-5; perhaps TRBD1 as D (6 bases). Trimming removed 4 bases at V and 8 bases at J, with 12 bases between. Germline values: CDR1 MNHNY, CDR2 SVGAGI (reference sequence). This CDR3 is 13 amino acids long. CDR3 sequence: CASSSRGAEPQHF. For the CDR3, the DNA is TGTGCCAGCAGTTCCAGGGGCGCGGAGCCCCAGCATTTT.

This chain connects TRBV4-2 to TRBJ1-5; a possible D gene is TRBD1 (6 bases). From germline, CDR1 is LGHNA and CDR2 YNFKEQ. V was shortened by 2 bases and J by 6 bases, with 17 bases between the two germline ends. This CDR3 is 16 amino acids long. The CDR3, as DNA: TGTGCCAGCAGCCAACACCTGGAATTAGGGGGTCAGCCCCAGCATTTT. It codes for CASSQHLELGGQPQHF.

The V call is TRBV6-5, the J call TRBJ1-4; D might be TRBD1 (5 bases). Trimming removed 9 bases at V and 10 bases at J, with 12 bases between. The CDR3 sequence is 11 residues long. Germline V gene data show CDR1 as MNHEY and CDR2 as SVGAGI. The CDR3 loop reads CASWGLGKLFF. As DNA, the CDR3 is TGTGCCAGTTGGGGCTTGGGAAAACTGTTTTTT.

This chain links TRBV9 with TRBJ1-2; D is possibly TRBD1 (5 bases). This CDR3 region has 13 residues. Germline loops: CDR1 SGDLS, CDR2 YYNGEE. Trimming shortened V by 2 bases and J by 5 bases, and 10 bases separated the two germline ends. CDR3 DNA sequence: TGTGCCAGCAGCGTCGACAGTACTTATGGCTACACCTTC. Translation gives CASSVDSTYGYTF.

This clone was observed a single time. The V gene is TRBV6-5, the J gene TRBJ1-6; D perhaps matches TRBD1 (6 bases). CDR3 length: 15 residues. The germline V and J ends were trimmed by 6 bases and 0 bases, with 9 bases remaining between them. Germline V CDR1 and CDR2: MNHEY, SVGAGI. The CDR3 nucleotides are TGTGCCAGCAGAACAGGGAGCTCCTATAATTCACCCCTCCACTTT. Its protein product is CASRTGSSYNSPLHF.

The rearrangement joins TRBV2 to TRBJ1-6, with a possible D match to TRBD1 (6 bases). Looked up from germline, CDR1 is SNHLY and CDR2 is FYNNEI. CDR3 length: 16 amino acids. V shed 6 bases and J shed 0 bases, with 12 bases lying between them. The CDR3 spells CASSDTGSSYNSPLHF. The CDR3 bases are TGTGCCAGCAGCGATACAGGGAGCTCCTATAATTCACCCCTCCACTTT.

This clone was detected a few times. In nucleotides, the CDR3 is TGTGCCAGCTCACCGGACAGCCTTACCGCGAACACCGGGGAGCTGTTTTTT. This gives the protein CASSPDSLTANTGELFF. The chain uses TRBV18 and TRBJ2-2, with D possibly being TRBD1 (6 bases). The CDR3 totals 17 residues. In germline, CDR1 is KGHSH, CDR2 LQKENI. The V and J ends lost 3 bases and 0 bases respectively, with 14 bases between them.

This clone was seen a single time. The genes are TRBV5-6 and TRBJ1-1, with D possibly being TRBD1 (5 bases). The V end lost 0 bases, the J end lost 5 bases, and 17 bases lay between the germline ends. Germline values: CDR1 SGHDT, CDR2 YYEEEE. The CDR3 is made up of 16 amino acids. The chain's CDR3 is CASSLGDTLGPTEAFF. The CDR3 bases are TGTGCCAGCAGCTTGGGTGACACTCTGGGGCCGACTGAAGCTTTCTTT.

The J gene is TRBJ2-5, the V gene TRBV6-5; the match to TRBD1 covers 10 bases. Germline-derived CDR1 and CDR2 are MNHEY and SVGAGI. The V and J ends lost 8 bases and 3 bases, in that order; junction bases with no gene match: 6. The CDR3 consists of 14 residues. In nucleotides, the CDR3 is TGTGCCAGCGCTACCGGGACAGGGGAAGAGACCCAGTACTTC. This encodes CASATGTGEETQYF.

The CDR3 DNA is TGTGCCATCATGGCGGGTTATGAGCAGTACTTC. Translated, it gives CAIMAGYEQYF. The V gene is TRBV10-3, the J gene TRBJ2-7, with a weak D call TRBD2 (5 bases). The CDR3 spans 11 residues. V shed 7 bases and J shed 7 bases, with 11 bases lying between them. Germline V gives CDR1 ENHRY, CDR2 SYGVKD.